This T cell receptor beta chain was sequenced for a study of blood T cell repertoires in COVID-19. Study at large: Some COVID-19 samples were acute and others convalescent; all came from the United States, Italy and Spain.

As processed by the authors: Nucleated cell counts were estimated from reference gene primer amplification. Using immunoSEQ multiplex PCR, the repertoire was profiled, and TCRdb retains in-frame clones only, with some absent. V and J calls and clone size are as listed in that table; D and trimming were resolved from the DNA. The table shows about 46,000 clones, with approximately 83% occurring only once. With 3 bases removed from V and 3 bases from J, the gap between germline ends came to 6 bases. Germline CDR1 and CDR2: MDHEN and SYDVKM. CDR3 length: 13 residues. The TCR was taken from a woman over 75 with COVID-19, enrolled during active disease. Material for sequencing was peripheral blood. This sequence joins TRBV28 and TRBJ1-3; D unclear. The CDR3 DNA is TGTGCCAGCAGTTTGTACAGTGGAAACACCATATATTTT. Translated, it gives CASSLYSGNTIYF.